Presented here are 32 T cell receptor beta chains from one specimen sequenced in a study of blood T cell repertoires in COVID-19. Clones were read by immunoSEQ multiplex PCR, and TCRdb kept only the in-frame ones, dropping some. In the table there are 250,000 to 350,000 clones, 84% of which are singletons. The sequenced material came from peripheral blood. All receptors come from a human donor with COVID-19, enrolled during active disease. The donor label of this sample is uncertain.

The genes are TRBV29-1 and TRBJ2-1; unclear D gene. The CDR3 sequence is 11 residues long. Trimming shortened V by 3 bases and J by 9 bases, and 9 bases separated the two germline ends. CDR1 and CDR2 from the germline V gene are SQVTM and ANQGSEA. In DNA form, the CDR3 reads TGCAGCGTTGAGTCCATCGGTGAGCAGTTCTTC. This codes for CSVESIGEQFF.

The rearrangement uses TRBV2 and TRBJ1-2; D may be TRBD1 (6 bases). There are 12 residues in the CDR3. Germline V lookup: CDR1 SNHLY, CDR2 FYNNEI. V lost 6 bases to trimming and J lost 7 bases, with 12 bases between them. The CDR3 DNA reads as TGTGCCAGCAGGGGGGACAATGTTGGCTACACCTTC. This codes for CASRGDNVGYTF.

CDR3 sequence (DNA): TGTGCCAGCAGGGGGGGAGAATGGGAGCAGTACTTC. This sequence encodes CASRGGEWEQYF. This rearrangement joins TRBV28 to TRBJ2-7; a weak D match, TRBD2 (6 bases). Trimming took off 6 bases at V and 7 bases at J, with 13 bases between the two ends. This CDR3 spans 12 amino acids. From germline, CDR1 is MDHEN and CDR2 SYDVKM.

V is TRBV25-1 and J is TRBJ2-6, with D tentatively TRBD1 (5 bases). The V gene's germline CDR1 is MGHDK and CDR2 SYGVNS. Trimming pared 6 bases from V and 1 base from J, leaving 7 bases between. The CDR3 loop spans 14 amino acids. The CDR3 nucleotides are TGTGCCAGCAGAGGGGATTCTGGGGCCAACGTCCTGACTTTC. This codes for CASRGDSGANVLTF.

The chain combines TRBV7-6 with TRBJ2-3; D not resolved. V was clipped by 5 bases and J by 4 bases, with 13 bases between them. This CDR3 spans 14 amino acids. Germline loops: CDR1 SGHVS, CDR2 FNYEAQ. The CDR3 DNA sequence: TGTGCCAGCAGCCACCCGGGTGTGCCAGATACGCAGTATTTT. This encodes CASSHPGVPDTQYF.

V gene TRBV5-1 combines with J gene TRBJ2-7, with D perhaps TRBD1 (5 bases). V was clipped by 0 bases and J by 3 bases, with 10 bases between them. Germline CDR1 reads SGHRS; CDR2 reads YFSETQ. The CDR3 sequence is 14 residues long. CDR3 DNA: TGCGCCAGCAGCTTGGGAAGGGGCTTCTACGAGCAGTACTTC. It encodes CASSLGRGFYEQYF.

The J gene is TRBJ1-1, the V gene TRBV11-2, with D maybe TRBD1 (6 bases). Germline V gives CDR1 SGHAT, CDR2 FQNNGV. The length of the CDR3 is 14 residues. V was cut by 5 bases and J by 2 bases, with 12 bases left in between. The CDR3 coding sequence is TGTGCCAGCAGCCCCCGGACAGCAAACACTGAAGCTTTCTTT. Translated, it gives CASSPRTANTEAFF.

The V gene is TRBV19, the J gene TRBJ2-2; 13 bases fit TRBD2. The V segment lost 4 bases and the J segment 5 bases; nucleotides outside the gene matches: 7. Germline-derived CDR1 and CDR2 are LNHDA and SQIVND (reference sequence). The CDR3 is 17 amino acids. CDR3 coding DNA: TGTGCCAGTAGTAAGGGACTAGCGGGATTGTGGACCGGGGAGCTGTTTTTT. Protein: CASSKGLAGLWTGELFF.

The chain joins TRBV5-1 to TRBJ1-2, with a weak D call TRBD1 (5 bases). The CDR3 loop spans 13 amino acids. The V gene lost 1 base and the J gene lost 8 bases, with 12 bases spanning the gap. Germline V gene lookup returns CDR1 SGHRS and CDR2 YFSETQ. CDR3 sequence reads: CASSLFPGEGYTF. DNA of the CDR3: TGCGCCAGCAGCTTGTTCCCGGGGGAAGGCTACACCTTC. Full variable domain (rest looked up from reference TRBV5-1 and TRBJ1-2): KAGVTQTPRYLIKTRGQQVTLSCSPISGHRSVSWYQQTPGQGLQFLFEYFSETQRNKGNFPGRFSGRQFSNSRSEMNVSTLELGDSALYLCASSLFPGEGYTFGSGTRLTVV.

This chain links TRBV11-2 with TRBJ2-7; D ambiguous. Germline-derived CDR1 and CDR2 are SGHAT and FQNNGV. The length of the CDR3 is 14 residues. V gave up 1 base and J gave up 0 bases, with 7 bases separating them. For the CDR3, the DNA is TGTGCCAGCAGCTTAGGAACTAACTCCTACGAGCAGTACTTC. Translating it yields CASSLGTNSYEQYF.

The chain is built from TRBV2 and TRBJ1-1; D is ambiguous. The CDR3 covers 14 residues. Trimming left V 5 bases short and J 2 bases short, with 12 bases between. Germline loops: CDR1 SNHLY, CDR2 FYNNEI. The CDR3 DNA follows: TGTGCCAGCAGTAGAGGGTCAGTTAACACTGAAGCTTTCTTT. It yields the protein CASSRGSVNTEAFF.

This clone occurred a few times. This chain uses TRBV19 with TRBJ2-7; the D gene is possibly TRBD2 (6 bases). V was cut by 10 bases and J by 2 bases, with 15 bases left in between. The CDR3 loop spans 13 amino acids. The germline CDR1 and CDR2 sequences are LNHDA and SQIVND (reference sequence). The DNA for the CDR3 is TGTGCCACCAAGGGGCGGGGTACCTACGAGCAGTACTTC. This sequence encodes CATKGRGTYEQYF. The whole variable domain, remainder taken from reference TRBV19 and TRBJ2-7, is DGGITQSPKYLFRKEGQNVTLSCEQNLNHDAMYWYRQDPGQGLRLIYYSQIVNDFQKGDIAEGYSVSREKKESFPLTVTSAQKNPTAFYLCATKGRGTYEQYFGPGTRLTVT.

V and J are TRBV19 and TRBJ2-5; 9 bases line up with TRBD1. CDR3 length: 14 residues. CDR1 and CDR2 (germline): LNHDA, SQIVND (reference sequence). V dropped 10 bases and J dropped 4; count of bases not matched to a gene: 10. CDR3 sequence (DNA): TGTGCCACCAAACGGGGACAGGGAGGAGAGACCCAGTACTTC. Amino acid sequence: CATKRGQGGETQYF. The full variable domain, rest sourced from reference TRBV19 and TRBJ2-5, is DGGITQSPKYLFRKEGQNVTLSCEQNLNHDAMYWYRQDPGQGLRLIYYSQIVNDFQKGDIAEGYSVSREKKESFPLTVTSAQKNPTAFYLCATKRGQGGETQYFGPGTRLLVL.

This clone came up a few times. CDR3 sequence (DNA): TGTGCCAGCAACTCTGACAGGGGGCGTGGATATGGCTACACCTTC. It is translated as CASNSDRGRGYGYTF. V and J are TRBV6-5 and TRBJ1-2; 10 bases line up with TRBD1. V lost 7 bases, J lost 5 bases, and 10 bases stayed unmatched. The CDR3 runs 15 residues. Germline loops: CDR1 MNHEY, CDR2 SVGAGI.

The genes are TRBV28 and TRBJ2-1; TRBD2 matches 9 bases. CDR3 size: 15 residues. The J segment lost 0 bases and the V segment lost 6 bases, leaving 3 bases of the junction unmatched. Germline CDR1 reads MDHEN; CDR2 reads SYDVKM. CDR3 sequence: CASSIAGASYNEQFF. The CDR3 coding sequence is TGTGCCAGCAGCATAGCGGGAGCCTCCTACAATGAGCAGTTCTTC.

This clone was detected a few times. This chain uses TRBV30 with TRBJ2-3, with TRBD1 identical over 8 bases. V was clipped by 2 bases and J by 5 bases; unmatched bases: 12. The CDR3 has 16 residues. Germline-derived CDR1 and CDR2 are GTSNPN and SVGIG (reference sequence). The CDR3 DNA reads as TGTGCCTGGAGTTCCCCTCGGCAGGGGGCGAGAGATACGCAGTATTTT. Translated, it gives CAWSSPRQGARDTQYF.

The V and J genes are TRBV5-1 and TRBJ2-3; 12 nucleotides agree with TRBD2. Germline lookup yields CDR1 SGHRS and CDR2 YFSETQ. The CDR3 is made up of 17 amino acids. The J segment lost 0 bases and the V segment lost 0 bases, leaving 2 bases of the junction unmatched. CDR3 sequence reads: CASSLGLAGASTDTQYF. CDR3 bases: TGCGCCAGCAGCTTGGGACTAGCGGGAGCGAGCACAGATACGCAGTATTTT.

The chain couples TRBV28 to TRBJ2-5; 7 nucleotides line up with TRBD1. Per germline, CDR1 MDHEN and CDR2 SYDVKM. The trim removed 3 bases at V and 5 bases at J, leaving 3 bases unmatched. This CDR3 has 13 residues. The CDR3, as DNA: TGTGCCAGCAGTTTTGACAGGGTGGAGACCCAGTACTTC. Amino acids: CASSFDRVETQYF.

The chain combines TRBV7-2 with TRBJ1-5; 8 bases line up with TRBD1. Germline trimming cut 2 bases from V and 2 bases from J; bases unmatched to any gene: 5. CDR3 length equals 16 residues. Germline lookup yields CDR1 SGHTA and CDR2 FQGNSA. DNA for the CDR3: TGTGCCAGCAGCTTACAGGGGGCTAGGGGCAATCAGCCCCAGCATTTT. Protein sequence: CASSLQGARGNQPQHF.

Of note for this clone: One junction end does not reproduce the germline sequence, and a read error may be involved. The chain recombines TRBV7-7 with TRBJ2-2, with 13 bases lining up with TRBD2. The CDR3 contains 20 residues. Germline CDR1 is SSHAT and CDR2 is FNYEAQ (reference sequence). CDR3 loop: CASSGLPRTSGRSNTGELFF. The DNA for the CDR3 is TGTGCTAGCAGCGGACTACCTAGGACTAGCGGGAGAAGTAACACCGGGGAGCTGTTTTTT.

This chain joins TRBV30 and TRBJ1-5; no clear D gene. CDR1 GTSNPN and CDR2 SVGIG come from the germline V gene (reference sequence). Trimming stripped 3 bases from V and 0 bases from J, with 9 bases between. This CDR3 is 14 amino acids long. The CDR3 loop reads CAWSRQNSNQPQHF. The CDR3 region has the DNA TGTGCCTGGAGCCGTCAGAATAGCAATCAGCCCCAGCATTTT.

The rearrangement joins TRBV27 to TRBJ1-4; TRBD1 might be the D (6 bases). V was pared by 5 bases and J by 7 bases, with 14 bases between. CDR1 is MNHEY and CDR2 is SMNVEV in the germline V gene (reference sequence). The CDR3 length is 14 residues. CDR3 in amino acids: CASSAGTPLEKLFF. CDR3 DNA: TGTGCCAGCAGTGCCGGGACACCTCTTGAAAAACTGTTTTTT.

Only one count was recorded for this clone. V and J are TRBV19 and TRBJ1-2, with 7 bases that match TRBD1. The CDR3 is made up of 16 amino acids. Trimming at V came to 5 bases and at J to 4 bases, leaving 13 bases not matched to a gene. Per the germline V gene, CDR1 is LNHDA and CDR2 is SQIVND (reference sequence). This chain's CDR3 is CASSLSPDRDSYGYTF. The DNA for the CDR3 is TGTGCCAGTAGTCTTTCTCCTGACCGGGACAGCTATGGCTACACCTTC.

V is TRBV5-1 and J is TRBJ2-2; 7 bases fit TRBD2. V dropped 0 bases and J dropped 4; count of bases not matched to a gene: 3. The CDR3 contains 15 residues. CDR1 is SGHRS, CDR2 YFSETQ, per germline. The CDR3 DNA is TGCGCCAGCAGCTTGGGCGGGAGTAGCACCGGGGAGCTGTTTTTT. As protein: CASSLGGSSTGELFF.

This chain's CDR3 is CASTFVSPGQGAYEQYF. DNA for the CDR3: TGTGCCAGCACGTTCGTCAGTCCGGGACAGGGGGCCTACGAGCAGTACTTC. This chain uses TRBV28 with TRBJ2-7, with 11 bases matching TRBD1. CDR1 is MDHEN and CDR2 is SYDVKM in the germline V gene. After removal of 7 bases from V and 2 bases from J, the junction contained 13 bases not matched to a gene. This CDR3 has 17 amino acids.

The DNA of the CDR3 is TGTGCCAGCAGCTTAGCCCCTACGAACAATGAGCAGTTCTTC. Translation gives CASSLAPTNNEQFF. The chain is built from TRBV7-6 and TRBJ2-1; no firm D call. Germline V gene sequence: CDR1 SGHVS, CDR2 FNYEAQ. The V gene lost 0 bases and the J gene lost 5 bases, with 8 bases spanning the gap. The CDR3 runs to 14 residues.

DNA of the CDR3: TGTGCCAGCAGCTCGCTATCCTACGAGCAGTACTTC. Amino acids: CASSSLSYEQYF. The chain combines TRBV7-8 with TRBJ2-7; D remains unclear. The ends were cut back, 4 bases at V and 1 base at J, with 5 bases in the middle. Germline loops: CDR1 SGHVS, CDR2 FQNEAQ. This CDR3 spans 12 amino acids.

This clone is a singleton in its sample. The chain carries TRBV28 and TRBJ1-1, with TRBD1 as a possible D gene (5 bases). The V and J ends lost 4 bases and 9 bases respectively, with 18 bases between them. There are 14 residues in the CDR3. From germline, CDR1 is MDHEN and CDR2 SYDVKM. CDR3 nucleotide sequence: TGTGCCAGCAGTTCGGTCGGGGGGTTAGTAAAAGCTTTCTTT. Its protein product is CASSSVGGLVKAFF.

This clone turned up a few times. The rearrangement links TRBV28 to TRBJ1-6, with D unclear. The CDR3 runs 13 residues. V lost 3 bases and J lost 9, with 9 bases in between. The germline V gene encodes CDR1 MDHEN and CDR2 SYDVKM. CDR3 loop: CASSLDEGSPLHF. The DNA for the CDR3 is TGTGCCAGCAGTTTGGACGAGGGTTCACCCCTCCACTTT.

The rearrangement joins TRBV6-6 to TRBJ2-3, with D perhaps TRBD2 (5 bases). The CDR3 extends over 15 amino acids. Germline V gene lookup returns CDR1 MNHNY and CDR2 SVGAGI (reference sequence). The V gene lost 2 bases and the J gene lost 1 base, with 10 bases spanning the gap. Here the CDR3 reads CASSYTSAGTDTQYF. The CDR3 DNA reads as TGTGCCAGCAGTTACACTAGTGCGGGCACAGATACGCAGTATTTT.

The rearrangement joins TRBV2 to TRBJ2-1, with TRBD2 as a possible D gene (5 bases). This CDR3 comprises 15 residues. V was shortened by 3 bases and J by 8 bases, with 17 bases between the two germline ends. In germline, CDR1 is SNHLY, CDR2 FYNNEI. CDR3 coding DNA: TGTGCCAGCAGTGACGTAGCGATAAACTTCCATGAGCAGTTCTTC. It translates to CASSDVAINFHEQFF.

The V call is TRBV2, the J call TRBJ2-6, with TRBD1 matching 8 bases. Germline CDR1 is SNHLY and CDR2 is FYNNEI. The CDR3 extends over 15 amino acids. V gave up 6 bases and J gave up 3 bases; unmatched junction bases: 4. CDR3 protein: CASSTGGRGANVLTF. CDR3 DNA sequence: TGTGCCAGCAGCACAGGGGGGCGTGGGGCCAACGTCCTGACTTTC.